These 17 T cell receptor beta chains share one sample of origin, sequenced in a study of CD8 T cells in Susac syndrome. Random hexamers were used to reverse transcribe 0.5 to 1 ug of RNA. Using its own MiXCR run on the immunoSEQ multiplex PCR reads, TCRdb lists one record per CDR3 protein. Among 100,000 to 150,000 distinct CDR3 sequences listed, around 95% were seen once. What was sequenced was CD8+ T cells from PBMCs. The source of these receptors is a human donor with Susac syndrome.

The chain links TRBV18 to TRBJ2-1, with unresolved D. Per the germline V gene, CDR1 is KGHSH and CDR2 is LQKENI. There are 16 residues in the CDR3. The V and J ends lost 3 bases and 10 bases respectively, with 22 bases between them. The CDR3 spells CASSPPLLPRDWEQFF. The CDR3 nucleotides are TGTGCCAGCTCACCCCCTTTGCTCCCGCGCGATTGGGAGCAGTTCTTC.

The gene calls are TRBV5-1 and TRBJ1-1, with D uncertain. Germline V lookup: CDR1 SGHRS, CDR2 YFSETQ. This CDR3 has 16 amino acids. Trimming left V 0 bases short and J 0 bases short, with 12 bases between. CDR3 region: CASSLGSLALNTEAFF. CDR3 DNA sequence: TGCGCCAGCAGCTTGGGGTCATTGGCGTTGAACACTGAAGCTTTCTTT.

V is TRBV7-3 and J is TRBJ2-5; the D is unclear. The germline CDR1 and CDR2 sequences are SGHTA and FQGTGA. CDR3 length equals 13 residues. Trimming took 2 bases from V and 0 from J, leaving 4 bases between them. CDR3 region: CASSLANQETQYF. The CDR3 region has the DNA TGTGCCAGCAGCTTAGCTAACCAAGAGACCCAGTACTTC.

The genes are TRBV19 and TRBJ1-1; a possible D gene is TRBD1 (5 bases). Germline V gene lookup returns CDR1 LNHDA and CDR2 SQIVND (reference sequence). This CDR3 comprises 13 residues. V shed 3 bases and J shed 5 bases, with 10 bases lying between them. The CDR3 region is CASSIGGTTEAFF. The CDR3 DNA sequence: TGTGCCAGTAGTATCGGAGGGACGACTGAAGCTTTCTTT. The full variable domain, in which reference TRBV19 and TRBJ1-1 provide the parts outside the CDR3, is DGGITQSPKYLFRKEGQNVTLSCEQNLNHDAMYWYRQDPGQGLRLIYYSQIVNDFQKGDIAEGYSVSREKKESFPLTVTSAQKNPTAFYLCASSIGGTTEAFFGQGTRLTVV.

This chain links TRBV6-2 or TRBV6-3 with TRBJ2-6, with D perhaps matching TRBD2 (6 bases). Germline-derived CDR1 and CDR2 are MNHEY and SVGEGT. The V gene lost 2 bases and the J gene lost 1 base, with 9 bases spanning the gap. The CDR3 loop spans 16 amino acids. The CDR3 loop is CASSYQEGSGANVLTF. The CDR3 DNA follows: TGTGCCAGCAGTTACCAGGAGGGTTCTGGGGCCAACGTCCTGACTTTC.

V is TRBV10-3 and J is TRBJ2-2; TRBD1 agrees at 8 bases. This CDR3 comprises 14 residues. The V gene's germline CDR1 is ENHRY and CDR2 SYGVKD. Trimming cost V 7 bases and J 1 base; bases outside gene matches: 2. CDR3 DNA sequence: TGTGCCATCACCGGGACAGGGAACACCGGGGAGCTGTTTTTT. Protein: CAITGTGNTGELFF.

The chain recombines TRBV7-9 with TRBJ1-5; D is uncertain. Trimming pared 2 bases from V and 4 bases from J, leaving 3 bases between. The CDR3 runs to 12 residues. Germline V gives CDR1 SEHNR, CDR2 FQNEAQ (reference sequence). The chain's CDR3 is CASSLPNQPQHF. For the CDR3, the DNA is TGTGCCAGCAGCTTACCTAATCAGCCCCAGCATTTT.

CDR3 sequence reads: CASSALGEQFF. The DNA of the CDR3 is TGTGCCAGCAGCGCCCTAGGTGAGCAGTTCTTC. The J gene is TRBJ2-1, the V gene TRBV9; D not resolved. V dropped 3 bases and J dropped 9 bases, with 7 bases sitting between them. The CDR3 is made up of 11 amino acids. Germline values: CDR1 SGDLS, CDR2 YYNGEE.

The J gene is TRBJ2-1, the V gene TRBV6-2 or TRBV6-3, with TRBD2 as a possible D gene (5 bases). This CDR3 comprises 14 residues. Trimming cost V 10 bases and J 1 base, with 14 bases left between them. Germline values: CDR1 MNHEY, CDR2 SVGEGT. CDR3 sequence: CATTPRESYNEQFF. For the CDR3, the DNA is TGTGCCACCACCCCACGGGAATCCTACAATGAGCAGTTCTTC.

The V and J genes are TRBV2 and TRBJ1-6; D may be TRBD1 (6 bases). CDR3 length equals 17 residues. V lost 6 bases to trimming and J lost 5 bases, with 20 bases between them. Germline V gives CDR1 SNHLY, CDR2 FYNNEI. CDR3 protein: CASRGEQGPADNSPLHF. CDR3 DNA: TGTGCCAGCAGAGGCGAACAGGGACCGGCAGATAATTCACCCCTCCACTTT.

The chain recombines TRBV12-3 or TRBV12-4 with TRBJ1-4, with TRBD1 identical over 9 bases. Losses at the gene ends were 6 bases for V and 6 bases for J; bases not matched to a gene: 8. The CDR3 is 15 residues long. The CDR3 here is CASRDSGTGHEKLFF. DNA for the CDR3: TGTGCCAGCAGGGACTCCGGGACAGGGCATGAAAAACTGTTTTTT.

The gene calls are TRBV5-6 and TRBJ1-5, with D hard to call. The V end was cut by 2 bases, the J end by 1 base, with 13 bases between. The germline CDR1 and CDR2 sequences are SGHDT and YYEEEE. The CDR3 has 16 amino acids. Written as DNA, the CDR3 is TGTGCCAGCAGCTTCGGAGTGACCATAAGCAATCAGCCCCAGCATTTT. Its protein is CASSFGVTISNQPQHF.

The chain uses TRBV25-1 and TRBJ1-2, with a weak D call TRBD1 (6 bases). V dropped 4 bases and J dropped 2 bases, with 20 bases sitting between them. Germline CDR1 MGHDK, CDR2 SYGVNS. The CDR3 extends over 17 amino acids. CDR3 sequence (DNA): TGTGCCAGCAGTGGTCTCCCGTTGCAGGGGCCCAACTATGGCTACACCTTC. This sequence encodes CASSGLPLQGPNYGYTF.

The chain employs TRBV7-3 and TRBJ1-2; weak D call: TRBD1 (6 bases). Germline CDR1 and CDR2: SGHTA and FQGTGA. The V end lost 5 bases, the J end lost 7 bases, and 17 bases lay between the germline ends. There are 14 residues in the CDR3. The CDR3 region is CASSPVGAGGGYTF. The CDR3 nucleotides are TGTGCCAGCAGCCCTGTGGGGGCCGGGGGTGGCTACACCTTC.

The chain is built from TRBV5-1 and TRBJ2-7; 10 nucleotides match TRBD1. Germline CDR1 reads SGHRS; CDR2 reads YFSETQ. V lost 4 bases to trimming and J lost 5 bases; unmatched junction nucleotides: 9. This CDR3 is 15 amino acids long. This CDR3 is CASSPLTGGWDEQYF. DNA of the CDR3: TGCGCCAGCAGCCCTCTGACAGGGGGCTGGGACGAGCAGTACTTC.

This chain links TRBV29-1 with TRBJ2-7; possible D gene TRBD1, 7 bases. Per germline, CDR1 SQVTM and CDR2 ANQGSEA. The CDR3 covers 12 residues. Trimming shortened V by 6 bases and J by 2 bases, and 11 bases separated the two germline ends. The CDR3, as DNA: TGCAGCGTGGCGGGGACAGCCTACGAGCAGTACTTC. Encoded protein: CSVAGTAYEQYF.

The CDR3 DNA sequence: TGTGCCAGCAGCCACGGACAGGGTGGGGGTTCACCCCTCCACTTT. Translating gives CASSHGQGGGSPLHF. The rearrangement links TRBV12-3 or TRBV12-4 to TRBJ1-6; 8 nucleotides line up with TRBD1. V shed 6 bases, J shed 9 bases, and the junction held 10 bases outside the gene matches. This CDR3 contains 15 residues.